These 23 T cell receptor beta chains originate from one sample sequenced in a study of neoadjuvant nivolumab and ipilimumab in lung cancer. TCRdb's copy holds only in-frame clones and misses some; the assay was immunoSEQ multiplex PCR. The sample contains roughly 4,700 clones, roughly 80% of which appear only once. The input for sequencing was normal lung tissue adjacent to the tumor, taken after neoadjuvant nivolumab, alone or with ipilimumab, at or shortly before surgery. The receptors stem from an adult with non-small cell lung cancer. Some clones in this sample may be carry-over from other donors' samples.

The CDR3 reads CASSLGLAEDYEQYF. Here the CDR3 DNA reads TGTGCCAGCAGCTTGGGACTAGCGGAGGACTACGAGCAGTACTTC. The chain has TRBV4-2 and TRBJ2-7; 11 bases fit TRBD2. V trimming: 5 bases; J trimming: 3 bases; junction bases outside the gene matches: 6. Germline V gives CDR1 LGHNA, CDR2 YNFKEQ. This CDR3 has 15 amino acids.

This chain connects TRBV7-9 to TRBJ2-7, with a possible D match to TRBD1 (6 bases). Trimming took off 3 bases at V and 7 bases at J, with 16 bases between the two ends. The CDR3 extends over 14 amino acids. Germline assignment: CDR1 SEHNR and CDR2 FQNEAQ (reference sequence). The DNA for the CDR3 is TGTGCCAGCAGCTTTTCGGGGTCCACAGGGGAGCAGTACTTC. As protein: CASSFSGSTGEQYF.

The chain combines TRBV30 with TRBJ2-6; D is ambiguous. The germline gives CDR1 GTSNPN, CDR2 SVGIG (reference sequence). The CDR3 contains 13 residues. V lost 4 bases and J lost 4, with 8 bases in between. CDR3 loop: CAWIRTGANVLTF. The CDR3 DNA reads TGTGCCTGGATCCGGACCGGGGCCAACGTCCTGACTTTC.

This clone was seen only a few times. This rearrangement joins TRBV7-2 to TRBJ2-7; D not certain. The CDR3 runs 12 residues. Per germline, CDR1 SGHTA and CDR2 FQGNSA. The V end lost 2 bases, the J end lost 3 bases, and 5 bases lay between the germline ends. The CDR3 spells CASSLLDYEQYF. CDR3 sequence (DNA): TGTGCCAGCAGCTTACTGGACTACGAGCAGTACTTC.

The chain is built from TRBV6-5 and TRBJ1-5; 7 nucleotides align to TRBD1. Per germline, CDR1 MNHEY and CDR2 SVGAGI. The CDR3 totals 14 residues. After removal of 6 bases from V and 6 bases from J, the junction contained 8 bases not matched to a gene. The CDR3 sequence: CASSPGTESQPQHF. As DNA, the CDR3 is TGTGCCAGCAGCCCCGGGACAGAAAGTCAGCCCCAGCATTTT.

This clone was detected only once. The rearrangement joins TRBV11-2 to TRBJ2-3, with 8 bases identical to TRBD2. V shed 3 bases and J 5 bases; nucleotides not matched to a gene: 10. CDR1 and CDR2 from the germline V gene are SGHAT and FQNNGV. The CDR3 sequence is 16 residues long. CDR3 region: CASSFGPGLGVDTQYF. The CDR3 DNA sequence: TGTGCCAGCAGCTTCGGCCCGGGACTAGGGGTAGATACGCAGTATTTT.

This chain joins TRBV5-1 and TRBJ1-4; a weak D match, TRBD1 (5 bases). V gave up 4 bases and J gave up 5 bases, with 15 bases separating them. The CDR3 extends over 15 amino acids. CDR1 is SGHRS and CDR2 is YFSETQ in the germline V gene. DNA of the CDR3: TGCGCCAGCAGCCAAGGGACTTTAGGAAATGAAAAACTGTTTTTT. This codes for CASSQGTLGNEKLFF.

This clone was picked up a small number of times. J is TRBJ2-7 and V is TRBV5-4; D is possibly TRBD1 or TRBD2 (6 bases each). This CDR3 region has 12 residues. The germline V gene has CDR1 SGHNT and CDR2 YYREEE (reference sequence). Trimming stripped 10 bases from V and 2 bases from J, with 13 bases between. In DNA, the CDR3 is TGTGCCTTCGAGGGGGGAACCTACGAGCAGTACTTC. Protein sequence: CAFEGGTYEQYF.

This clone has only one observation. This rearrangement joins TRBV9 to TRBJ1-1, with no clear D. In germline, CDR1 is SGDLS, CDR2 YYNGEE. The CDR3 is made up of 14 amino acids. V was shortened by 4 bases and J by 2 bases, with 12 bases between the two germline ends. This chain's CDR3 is CASSFSLSNTEAFF. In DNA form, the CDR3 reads TGTGCCAGCAGCTTTTCCCTTTCAAACACTGAAGCTTTCTTT.

The CDR3 protein is CASSLAPAGGGYTF. The CDR3 DNA reads as TGTGCCAGCAGCTTAGCGCCGGCAGGAGGCGGCTACACCTTC. V is TRBV7-2 and J is TRBJ1-2, with D hard to call. This CDR3 is built from 14 residues. V lost 0 bases and J lost 8, with 13 bases in between. CDR1 is SGHTA and CDR2 is FQGNSA in the germline V gene.

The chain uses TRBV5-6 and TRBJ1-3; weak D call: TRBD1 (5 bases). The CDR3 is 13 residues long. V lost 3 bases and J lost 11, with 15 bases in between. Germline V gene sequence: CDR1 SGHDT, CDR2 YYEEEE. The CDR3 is CASSYGLEGAIYF. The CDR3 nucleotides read TGTGCCAGCAGCTATGGACTGGAAGGGGCCATATATTTT.

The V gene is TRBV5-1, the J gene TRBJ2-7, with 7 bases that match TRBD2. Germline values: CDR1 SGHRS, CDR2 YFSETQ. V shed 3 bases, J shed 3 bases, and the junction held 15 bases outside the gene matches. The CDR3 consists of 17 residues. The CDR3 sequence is CASSSFGLSGTLYEQYF. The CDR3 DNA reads TGCGCCAGCAGCTCTTTCGGACTAAGCGGGACCCTCTACGAGCAGTACTTC.

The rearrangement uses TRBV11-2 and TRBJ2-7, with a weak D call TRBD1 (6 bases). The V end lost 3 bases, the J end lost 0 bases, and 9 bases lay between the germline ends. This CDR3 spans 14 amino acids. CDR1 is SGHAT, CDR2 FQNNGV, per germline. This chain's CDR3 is CASSFGDNSYEQYF. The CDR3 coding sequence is TGTGCCAGCAGCTTCGGGGACAACTCCTACGAGCAGTACTTC.

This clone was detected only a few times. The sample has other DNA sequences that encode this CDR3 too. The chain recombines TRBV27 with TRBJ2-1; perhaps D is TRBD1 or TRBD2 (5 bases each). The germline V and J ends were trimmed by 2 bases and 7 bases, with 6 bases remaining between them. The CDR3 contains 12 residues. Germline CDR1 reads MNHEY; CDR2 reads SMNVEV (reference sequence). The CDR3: CASSLGGNEQFF. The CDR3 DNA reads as TGTGCCAGCAGTTTAGGGGGAAATGAGCAGTTCTTC.

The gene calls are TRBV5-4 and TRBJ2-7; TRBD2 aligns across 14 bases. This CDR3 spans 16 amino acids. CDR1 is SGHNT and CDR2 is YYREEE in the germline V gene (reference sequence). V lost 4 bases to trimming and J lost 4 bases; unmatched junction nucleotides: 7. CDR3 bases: TGTGCCAGCAGCCCCAGGACTAGCGGGAGGTCATACGAGCAGTACTTC. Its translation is CASSPRTSGRSYEQYF.

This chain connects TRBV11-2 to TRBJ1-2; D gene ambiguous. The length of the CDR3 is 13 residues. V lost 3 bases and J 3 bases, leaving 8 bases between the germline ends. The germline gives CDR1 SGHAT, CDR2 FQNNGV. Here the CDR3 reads CASSFDVDYGYTF. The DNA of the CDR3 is TGTGCCAGCAGCTTTGACGTTGACTATGGCTACACCTTC.

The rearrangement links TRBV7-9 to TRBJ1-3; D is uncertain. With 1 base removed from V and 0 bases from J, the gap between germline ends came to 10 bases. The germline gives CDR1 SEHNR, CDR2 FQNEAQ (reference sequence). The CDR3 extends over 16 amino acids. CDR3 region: CASSLVAGHSGNTIYF. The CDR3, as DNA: TGTGCCAGCAGCTTAGTGGCAGGCCACTCTGGAAACACCATATATTTT.

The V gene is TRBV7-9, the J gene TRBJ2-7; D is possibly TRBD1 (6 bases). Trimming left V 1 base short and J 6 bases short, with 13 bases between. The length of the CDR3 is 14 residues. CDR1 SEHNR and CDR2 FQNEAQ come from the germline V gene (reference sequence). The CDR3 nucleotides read TGTGCCAGCAGCTTAGTTGGGCAGGGGCCCGAGCAGTACTTC. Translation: CASSLVGQGPEQYF.

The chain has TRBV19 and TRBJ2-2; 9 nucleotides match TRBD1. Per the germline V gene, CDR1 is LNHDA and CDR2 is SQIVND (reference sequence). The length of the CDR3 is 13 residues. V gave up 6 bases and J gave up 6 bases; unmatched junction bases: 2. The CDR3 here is CASRHRGPGELFF. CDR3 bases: TGTGCCAGTAGACACAGGGGGCCCGGGGAGCTGTTTTTT.

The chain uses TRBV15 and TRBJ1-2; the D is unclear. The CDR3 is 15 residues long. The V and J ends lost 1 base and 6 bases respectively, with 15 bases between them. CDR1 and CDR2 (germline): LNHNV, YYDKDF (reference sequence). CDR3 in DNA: TGTGCCACCAGCAGAGGTGACTCCTCAGAGAATGGCTACACCTTC. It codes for CATSRGDSSENGYTF.

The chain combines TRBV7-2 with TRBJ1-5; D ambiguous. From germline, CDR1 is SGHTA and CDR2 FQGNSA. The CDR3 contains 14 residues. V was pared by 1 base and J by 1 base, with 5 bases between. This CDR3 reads CASSLGQSNQPQHF. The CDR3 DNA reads TGTGCCAGCAGCTTAGGGCAGAGCAATCAGCCCCAGCATTTT.

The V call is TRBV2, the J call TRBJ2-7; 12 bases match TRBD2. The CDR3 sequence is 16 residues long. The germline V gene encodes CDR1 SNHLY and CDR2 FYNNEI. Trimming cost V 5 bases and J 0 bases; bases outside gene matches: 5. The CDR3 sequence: CASSPRTSGISYEQYF. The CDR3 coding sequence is TGTGCCAGCAGTCCAAGGACTAGCGGGATCTCCTACGAGCAGTACTTC.

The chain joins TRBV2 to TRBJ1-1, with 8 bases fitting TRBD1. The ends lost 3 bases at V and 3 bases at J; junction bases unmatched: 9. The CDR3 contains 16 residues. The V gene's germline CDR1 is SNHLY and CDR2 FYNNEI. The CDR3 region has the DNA TGTGCCAGCAGTGATCCGGACAGGGCATGGGACACTGAAGCTTTCTTT. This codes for CASSDPDRAWDTEAFF.